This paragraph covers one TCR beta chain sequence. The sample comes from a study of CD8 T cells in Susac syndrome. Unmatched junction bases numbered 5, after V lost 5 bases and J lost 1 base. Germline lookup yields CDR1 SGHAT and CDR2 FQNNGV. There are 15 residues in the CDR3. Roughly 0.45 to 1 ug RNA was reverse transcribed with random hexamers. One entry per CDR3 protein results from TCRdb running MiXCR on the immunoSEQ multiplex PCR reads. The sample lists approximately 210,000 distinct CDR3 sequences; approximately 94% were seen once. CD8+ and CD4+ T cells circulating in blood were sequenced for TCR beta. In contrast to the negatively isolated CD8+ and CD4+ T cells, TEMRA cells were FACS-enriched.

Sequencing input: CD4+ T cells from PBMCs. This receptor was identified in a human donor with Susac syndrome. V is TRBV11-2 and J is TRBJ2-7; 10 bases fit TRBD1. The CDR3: CASSQGQGLSYEQYF. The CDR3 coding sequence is TGTGCCAGCAGCCAGGGACAGGGGTTATCCTACGAGCAGTACTTC.